One and the same sample provided the 20 T cell receptor beta chains below, sequenced in a study of post-analysis software for immune sequencing data (dated by TCRdb to between 2014 and 2016). The study at large found these results: Significantly higher frequencies in patients than in controls were found for roughly five TRBV segments, including TRBV5-6, TRBV5-1 and TRBV20-1.

The library was obtained by PCR. Sequencing instrument: Illumina HiSeq 2500. Unique molecular identifiers were incorporated into TCR beta cDNA libraries to reduce PCR and sequencing biases. TCRdb cleaned the public reads at Q25 with fastp, built clones with MiXCR and kept in-frame beta chains. Each CDR3 protein appears once, grouped with its most common genes and DNA. Within this sample are some 260,000 distinct CDR3 sequences, with 36% of them counted one time only. Together, the top ten hold 4.5% to 5.5% of the sample. No antigen has been identified for these receptors. The sample comprised blood. These receptors were taken from a girl aged 5 to 17 with multiple sclerosis.

V usage is TRBV28 and J usage is TRBJ2-1, with a possible D match to TRBD2 (5 bases). Germline CDR1 reads MDHEN; CDR2 reads SYDVKM. The germline V and J ends were trimmed by 4 bases and 10 bases, with 14 bases remaining between them. The CDR3 consists of 13 residues. The CDR3 sequence is CASSYPGRREQFF. The CDR3 bases are TGTGCCAGCAGTTACCCTGGAAGGAGGGAGCAGTTCTTC.

This clonotype came up many times. The chain joins TRBV15 to TRBJ2-7; the D is unclear. V was cut by 5 bases and J by 6 bases, with 14 bases left in between. This CDR3 has 13 residues. Germline-derived CDR1 and CDR2 are LNHNV and YYDKDF (reference sequence). CDR3 sequence reads: CATSLGTVTEQYF. CDR3 coding DNA: TGTGCCACCAGCCTGGGTACGGTCACCGAGCAGTACTTC.

In its sample, this clonotype was seen a few times. The genes are TRBV25-1 and TRBJ1-6; TRBD1 aligns across 7 bases. The CDR3 runs 16 residues. CDR1 is MGHDK and CDR2 is SYGVNS in the germline V gene. The junction had 14 bases not matched to a gene; V was cut back by 1 base and J by 14 bases. CDR3 residues: CASSESAGGRRVTLHF. The CDR3 DNA is TGTGCCAGCAGTGAATCGGCAGGGGGACGAAGGGTGACCCTCCACTTT.

Only a few counts were recorded for this clonotype. A read error may explain this, as a much larger clone is one base away. The J gene is TRBJ2-1, the V gene TRBV9, with D maybe TRBD1 (6 bases). This CDR3 region has 15 residues. Germline V lookup: CDR1 SGDLS, CDR2 YYNGEE. V dropped 3 bases and J dropped 0 bases, with 10 bases sitting between them. The CDR3 DNA is TGTGCCAGCAGCGGACAGGCTGGCTCCTACAATGAGCAGTTCTTC. It encodes CASSGQAGSYNEQFF.

The rearrangement joins TRBV7-8 to TRBJ1-2, with D perhaps TRBD1 (6 bases). CDR1 SGHVS and CDR2 FQNEAQ come from the germline V gene. V was clipped by 4 bases and J by 1 base, with 19 bases between them. The CDR3 is 17 residues long. In nucleotides, the CDR3 is TGTGCCAGCAGCTCGGCCGGGACAAAGAAGGGTAACTATGGCTACACCTTC. It translates to CASSSAGTKKGNYGYTF.

This clonotype showed up many times. V usage is TRBV20-1 and J usage is TRBJ2-1; no definite D call. CDR1 and CDR2 from the germline V gene are DFQATT and SNEGSKA (reference sequence). Trimming removed 1 base from V and 6 bases from J, with 7 bases in between. CDR3 length equals 12 residues. The CDR3 DNA sequence: TGCAGTGCTAGAGTTATACGCAATGAGCAGTTCTTC. Its protein product is CSARVIRNEQFF.

This clonotype was detected a few times. This could be a read error, since a much larger clone is one nucleotide away. The chain employs TRBV4-2 and TRBJ1-5, with D unresolved. V was clipped by 2 bases and J by 3 bases, with 8 bases between them. Germline V gene data show CDR1 as LGHNA and CDR2 as YNFKEQ. The CDR3 has 14 amino acids. The CDR3: CASSQHRNNQPQHF. CDR3 nucleotides: TGTGCCAGCAGCCAACATAGGAACAATCAGCCCCAGCATTTT.

A note on this clonotype: A clone one base away is much larger, so this may be a read error. The gene calls are TRBV18 and TRBJ1-4, with TRBD1 as a possible D gene (5 bases). Trimming cost V 1 base and J 8 bases, with 14 bases left between them. CDR1 KGHSH and CDR2 LQKENI come from the germline V gene. The CDR3 has 15 residues. The CDR3 DNA is TGTGCCAGCTCACCACGGACAACATCAAGCGAAAAACTGTTTTTT. Amino acids: CASSPRTTSSEKLFF.

Comments on this clonotype: Since a much larger clone is just one base distant, this may be a read error. The rearrangement uses TRBV12-3 or TRBV12-4 and TRBJ2-1; D may be TRBD1 (6 bases). The J call may be faulty, since TRBJ2-7 better matches the DNA end. The CDR3 contains 13 residues. Here the CDR3 DNA reads TGTGCCGGCACGGGGTTCAGGGACAATGAGCAGTACTTC. It specifies CAGTGFRDNEQYF.

This clonotype has at least ten counts. V and J are TRBV4-1 and TRBJ1-5; D is ambiguous. The V gene's germline CDR1 is MGHRA and CDR2 YSYEKL. The V gene lost 11 bases and the J gene lost 3 bases, with 8 bases spanning the gap. The CDR3 length is 11 residues. The CDR3 protein is CAAGYNQPQHF. DNA for the CDR3: TGCGCCGCGGGGTACAATCAGCCCCAGCATTTT.

In this sample, this clonotype turned up many times. The chain carries TRBV27 and TRBJ2-1; a weak D match, TRBD2 (6 bases). The V end was cut by 6 bases, the J end by 3 bases, with 15 bases between. The CDR3 is made up of 15 amino acids. CDR1 is MNHEY and CDR2 is SMNVEV in the germline V gene (reference sequence). CDR3 nucleotide sequence: TGTGCCAGCAGCCCGGCCGGGACTGTCTACAATGAGCAGTTCTTC. As protein: CASSPAGTVYNEQFF.

This clonotype was picked up many times. Written as DNA, the CDR3 is TGTGCCATCAGCCCGAGGGGGTTAGAGGGCTACACCTTC. Amino acids: CAISPRGLEGYTF. The genes are TRBV10-3 and TRBJ1-2, with D possibly being TRBD1 (6 bases). This CDR3 region has 13 residues. Trimming took 6 bases from V and 8 from J, leaving 16 bases between them. CDR1 and CDR2 (germline): ENHRY, SYGVKD.

This clonotype was picked up many times. The gene calls are TRBV6-6 and TRBJ2-1; 7 bases are shared with TRBD2. Germline V lookup: CDR1 MNHNY, CDR2 SVGAGI (reference sequence). The J segment lost 3 bases and the V segment lost 1 base, leaving 6 bases of the junction unmatched. CDR3 length: 16 amino acids. The CDR3 nucleotides are TGTGCCAGCAGTTACTTAGGCGGGGGAGACTACAATGAGCAGTTCTTC. Its translation: CASSYLGGGDYNEQFF.

This clonotype was found a few times. The rearrangement joins TRBV6-4 to TRBJ2-3; D is tentatively TRBD1 or TRBD2 (5 bases each). V lost 4 bases, J lost 2 bases, and 7 bases lay in between. CDR1 and CDR2 from the germline V gene are MRHNA and SNTAGT. This CDR3 contains 13 residues. Written as DNA, the CDR3 is TGTGCCAGCAGTGGAGGGGTCACAGATACGCAGTATTTT. This sequence encodes CASSGGVTDTQYF.

On this clonotype itself: A read error may explain this, as a much larger clone is one base away. The genes are TRBV20-1 and TRBJ2-1; 10 bases fit TRBD1. Germline-derived CDR1 and CDR2 are DFQATT and SNEGSKA (reference sequence). The CDR3 sequence is 14 residues long. The DNA for the CDR3 is TGCGGTGCCCAGACAGGGGGCACCTACAATGAGCAGTTCTTC. Translation: CGAQTGGTYNEQFF.

V usage is TRBV12-3 or TRBV12-4 and J usage is TRBJ1-2, with 7 bases aligning to TRBD1. Germline trimming cut 5 bases from V and 5 bases from J; bases unmatched to any gene: 14. The CDR3 spans 16 residues. The CDR3 is CASSTSTGHPLYGYTF. The CDR3 DNA sequence: TGTGCCAGCAGTACCTCGACAGGGCACCCCTTGTATGGCTACACCTTC.

J is TRBJ2-5 and V is TRBV29-1; 8 bases line up with TRBD1. The CDR3 is 15 amino acids. Unmatched junction bases numbered 12, after V lost 4 bases and J lost 5 bases. The germline V gene encodes CDR1 SQVTM and CDR2 ANQGSEA. The CDR3: CSVAGLQGAWETQYF. The CDR3 DNA is TGCAGCGTTGCGGGCCTCCAGGGGGCCTGGGAGACCCAGTACTTC.

This clonotype was counted at least ten times. Here the CDR3 reads CSARDRTSGGQETQYF. In DNA form, the CDR3 reads TGCAGTGCTAGAGACCGGACTAGCGGAGGGCAAGAGACCCAGTACTTC. The chain joins TRBV20-1 to TRBJ2-5, with 10 bases fitting TRBD2. There are 16 residues in the CDR3. The germline gives CDR1 DFQATT, CDR2 SNEGSKA (reference sequence). The V and J ends lost 0 bases and 2 bases, in that order; junction bases with no gene match: 6.

This clonotype occurred many times. This sequence joins TRBV3-1 and TRBJ2-6; TRBD1 agrees at 10 bases. Germline V gene data show CDR1 as LGHDT and CDR2 as YNNKEL (reference sequence). This CDR3 contains 18 residues. V lost 5 bases and J lost 0; bases outside the gene matches: 7. The CDR3: CASSSGTGAYSGANVLTF. CDR3 DNA: TGTGCCAGCAGCTCCGGGACAGGGGCATACTCTGGGGCCAACGTCCTGACTTTC. Full variable domain (missing parts from reference TRBV3-1 and TRBJ2-6): DTAVSQTPKYLVTQMGNDKSIKCEQNLGHDTMYWYKQDSKKFLKIMFSYNNKELIINETVPNRFSPKSPDKAHLNLHINSLELGDSAVYFCASSSGTGAYSGANVLTFGAGSRLTVL.

The J gene is TRBJ2-1, the V gene TRBV6-1; tentatively, D is TRBD2 (6 bases). The V gene lost 7 bases and the J gene lost 10 bases, with 17 bases spanning the gap. The CDR3 sequence is 13 residues long. From germline, CDR1 is MNHNS and CDR2 SASEGT. CDR3 DNA sequence: TGTGCCAGCATTTGGGGTCAGGCGGGAGAGCAGTTCTTC. Its translation: CASIWGQAGEQFF.